Presented here are 20 T cell receptor beta chains from one specimen sequenced in a study of T cell responses to AZD1222 COVID-19 vaccine. TCRdb's copy holds only in-frame clones and misses some; the assay was immunoSEQ multiplex PCR. The repertoire holds about 100,000 clones, with approximately 86% as singletons. The sequencing used peripheral blood, collected on day 0 of AZD1222 vaccination. The origin of the receptors is an adult in good health.

The rearrangement uses TRBV12-5 and TRBJ1-1; 7 bases align to TRBD1. The CDR3 is made up of 13 amino acids. Looked up from germline, CDR1 is LGHNT and CDR2 is FRNRAP. Trimming at V came to 6 bases and at J to 3 bases, leaving 4 bases not matched to a gene. The CDR3 is CASGRDSYTEAFF. For the CDR3, the DNA is TGTGCTAGTGGAAGGGACAGTTACACTGAAGCTTTCTTT. The full variable domain, with the rest looked up from reference TRBV12-5 and TRBJ1-1, is DARVTQTPRHKVTEMGQEVTMRCQPILGHNTVFWYRQTMMQGLELLAYFRNRAPLDDSGMPKDRFSAEMPDATLATLKIQPSEPRDSAVYFCASGRDSYTEAFFGQGTRLTVV.

V usage is TRBV29-1 and J usage is TRBJ1-4; no definite D call. The CDR3 is 13 amino acids. Trimming removed 7 bases at V and 7 bases at J, with 16 bases between. The germline gives CDR1 SQVTM, CDR2 ANQGSEA. DNA for the CDR3: TGCAGCGCGAGTAACACTGAGCGTGAAAAACTGTTTTTT. Translated, it gives CSASNTEREKLFF.

The rearrangement joins TRBV2 to TRBJ2-3; no reliable D call. The germline V gene encodes CDR1 SNHLY and CDR2 FYNNEI. The CDR3 consists of 14 residues. Trimming left V 7 bases short and J 0 bases short, with 11 bases between. The CDR3 sequence: CASTDITSTDTQYF. CDR3 bases: TGTGCCAGCACCGATATAACTAGCACAGATACGCAGTATTTT.

This chain uses TRBV5-1 with TRBJ1-1, with D perhaps TRBD1 (6 bases). CDR3 length equals 11 residues. CDR1 SGHRS and CDR2 YFSETQ come from the germline V gene. V lost 5 bases and J 8 bases, leaving 10 bases between the germline ends. The CDR3 DNA reads as TGCGCCAGCAGTGGGGGGACAGAAGCTTTCTTT. This gives the protein CASSGGTEAFF.

V usage is TRBV2 and J usage is TRBJ2-1; 9 positions match TRBD1. In germline, CDR1 is SNHLY, CDR2 FYNNEI. The CDR3 contains 13 residues. J lost 7 bases, V lost 7 bases, and 5 bases had no gene match. DNA for the CDR3: TGTGCCAGCAACCCCGGGACAGGGAATGAGCAGTTCTTC. This gives the protein CASNPGTGNEQFF.

The chain links TRBV7-8 to TRBJ1-5; D gene ambiguous. The CDR3 is 13 residues long. Germline values: CDR1 SGHVS, CDR2 FQNEAQ. Between the trimmed V and J ends, which lost 4 bases and 4 bases, there was a span of 8 bases. The CDR3 loop reads CASSSALNQPQHF. The CDR3 nucleotides are TGTGCCAGCAGCTCCGCGCTTAATCAGCCCCAGCATTTT.

This chain joins TRBV18 and TRBJ1-2, with 8 bases aligning to TRBD1. CDR3 length equals 16 residues. Germline loops: CDR1 KGHSH, CDR2 LQKENI. The trim removed 2 bases at V and 4 bases at J, leaving 9 bases unmatched. The CDR3 bases are TGTGCCAGCTCACCAGTCGGTTCAGGGGGCAGCTATGGCTACACCTTC. Protein: CASSPVGSGGSYGYTF.

V usage is TRBV15 and J usage is TRBJ2-5; TRBD2 matches 8 bases. Trimming removed 1 base from V and 5 bases from J; junction bases left unmatched: 6. CDR1 LNHNV and CDR2 YYDKDF come from the germline V gene (reference sequence). This CDR3 region has 15 residues. For the CDR3, the DNA is TGTGCCACCAGCAGAGTAGGGCGGGAGGATGAGACCCAGTACTTC. This codes for CATSRVGREDETQYF.

This clone has just one count. This chain connects TRBV5-1 to TRBJ2-1; 12 positions match TRBD1. CDR1 is SGHRS and CDR2 is YFSETQ in the germline V gene. Germline trimming cut 4 bases from V and 7 bases from J; bases unmatched to any gene: 6. CDR3 size: 15 residues. CDR3: CASSTGTGGKNEQFF. The CDR3 DNA reads as TGCGCCAGCAGCACCGGGACAGGGGGCAAAAATGAGCAGTTCTTC. Drawing the rest from reference TRBV5-1 and TRBJ2-1, the complete variable domain is KAGVTQTPRYLIKTRGQQVTLSCSPISGHRSVSWYQQTPGQGLQFLFEYFSETQRNKGNFPGRFSGRQFSNSRSEMNVSTLELGDSALYLCASSTGTGGKNEQFFGPGTRLTVL.

This chain connects TRBV7-2 to TRBJ2-7; D is unresolved. V was clipped by 1 base and J by 1 base, with 14 bases between them. This CDR3 is 16 amino acids long. Germline V gene data show CDR1 as SGHTA and CDR2 as FQGNSA. CDR3 bases: TGTGCCAGCAGCTTAGTAAATCTGGCCACTTCCTACGAGCAGTACTTC. Its protein product is CASSLVNLATSYEQYF.

J is TRBJ2-2 and V is TRBV5-1; D might be TRBD1 (6 bases). CDR1 is SGHRS and CDR2 is YFSETQ in the germline V gene. V was cut by 4 bases and J by 5 bases, with 15 bases left in between. The CDR3 is made up of 15 amino acids. The CDR3 region is CASSLLQGSTGELFF. CDR3 nucleotides: TGCGCCAGCAGCCTCTTACAGGGTAGTACCGGGGAGCTGTTTTTT.

This chain uses TRBV9 with TRBJ2-1, with 9 bases fitting TRBD1. CDR3 length: 14 amino acids. Per the germline V gene, CDR1 is SGDLS and CDR2 is YYNGEE. The V segment lost 7 bases and the J segment 9 bases; nucleotides outside the gene matches: 11. Here the CDR3 reads CASATGQGIGEQFF. DNA of the CDR3: TGTGCCAGCGCGACGGGACAGGGCATAGGTGAGCAGTTCTTC.

The chain carries TRBV7-8 and TRBJ1-3; no clear D. V was clipped by 2 bases and J by 0 bases, with 11 bases between them. The germline V gene encodes CDR1 SGHVS and CDR2 FQNEAQ. This CDR3 is 16 amino acids long. The chain's CDR3 is CASSLTEGLSGNTIYF. The CDR3 DNA follows: TGTGCCAGCAGCTTAACGGAAGGCCTCTCTGGAAACACCATATATTTT.

The chain recombines TRBV2 with TRBJ1-1; TRBD1 aligns across 7 bases. The germline V gene has CDR1 SNHLY and CDR2 FYNNEI. Losses at the gene ends were 3 bases for V and 7 bases for J; bases not matched to a gene: 8. CDR3 size: 14 residues. CDR3 residues: CASSERQGMDEAFF. In nucleotides, the CDR3 is TGTGCCAGCAGTGAGAGACAGGGAATGGATGAAGCTTTCTTT.

The chain couples TRBV7-9 to TRBJ2-5; D uncertain. This CDR3 is built from 13 residues. Germline V gene lookup returns CDR1 SEHNR and CDR2 FQNEAQ (reference sequence). V was cut by 3 bases and J by 3 bases, with 8 bases left in between. The CDR3 sequence: CASSFGVEETQYF. The CDR3 bases are TGTGCCAGCAGCTTTGGAGTGGAAGAGACCCAGTACTTC.

The gene calls are TRBV19 and TRBJ1-6, with D unresolved. Germline CDR1 reads LNHDA; CDR2 reads SQIVND (reference sequence). V lost 6 bases, J lost 7 bases, and 19 bases lay in between. The CDR3 is 16 amino acids. CDR3 sequence: CASSSKGPSGNSPLHF. The CDR3 DNA reads as TGTGCCAGTAGCAGTAAAGGTCCGAGCGGGAATTCACCCCTCCACTTT.

This chain links TRBV27 with TRBJ2-1; possibly TRBD2 for D (6 bases). The CDR3 consists of 14 residues. The germline CDR1 and CDR2 sequences are MNHEY and SMNVEV (reference sequence). V gave up 7 bases and J gave up 1 base, with 11 bases separating them. CDR3 DNA sequence: TGTGCCAGCATTGGGGGAGGTTCCTACAATGAGCAGTTCTTC. Translated, it gives CASIGGGSYNEQFF.

The rearrangement links TRBV24-1 to TRBJ1-2, with D perhaps matching TRBD1 (6 bases). The V gene lost 1 base and the J gene lost 4 bases, with 9 bases spanning the gap. The CDR3 loop spans 14 amino acids. Per the germline V gene, CDR1 is KGHDR and CDR2 is SFDVKD. CDR3 protein: CATSDFTGSYGYTF. The DNA of the CDR3 is TGTGCCACCAGTGATTTTACAGGGTCCTATGGCTACACCTTC.

The V and J genes are TRBV19 and TRBJ1-2; perhaps TRBD1 as D (5 bases). Germline V gene lookup returns CDR1 LNHDA and CDR2 SQIVND (reference sequence). The V end was cut by 5 bases, the J end by 4 bases, with 20 bases between. The CDR3 spans 16 residues. The CDR3, as DNA: TGTGCCAGTAGTCTCCTGGGGGGAGCCTTAACCTATGGCTACACCTTC. As protein: CASSLLGGALTYGYTF.

The chain has TRBV11-2 and TRBJ2-5; 11 nucleotides align to TRBD2. This CDR3 has 15 residues. After removal of 3 bases from V and 6 bases from J, the junction contained 6 bases not matched to a gene. Germline CDR1 reads SGHAT; CDR2 reads FQNNGV. CDR3 sequence: CASSFGSGGAQTQYF. The CDR3, as DNA: TGTGCCAGCAGCTTTGGTAGCGGGGGGGCACAGACCCAGTACTTC.